The 32 T cell receptor beta chains below were found in one sample sequenced in a study of early T cells in non-severe SARS-CoV-2 infection. Using its own MiXCR run on the 5' RACE reads, TCRdb lists one record per CDR3 protein. The data hold roughly 30,000 distinct CDR3 sequences, with roughly 5.8% observed a single time. The sequenced sample consisted of whole blood. Receptors were obtained from an adult who was a healthcare worker with PCR-confirmed SARS-CoV-2 infection or an uninfected control (not recorded which).

The chain employs TRBV28 and TRBJ1-6, with D tentatively TRBD1 (6 bases). V dropped 8 bases and J dropped 1 base, with 15 bases sitting between them. Germline V gene sequence: CDR1 MDHEN, CDR2 SYDVKM. This CDR3 is built from 16 residues. CDR3 DNA: TGTGCCAGCCAACAGGGAGGGGTGTCCTATAATTCACCCCTCCACTTT. Encoded protein: CASQQGGVSYNSPLHF.

The CDR3 DNA follows: TGTGCCAGCAGCGACCGGGACAGGGACTACGAGCAGTACTTC. Amino acids: CASSDRDRDYEQYF. The V call is TRBV11-1, the J call TRBJ2-7; 9 bases map to TRBD1. The CDR3 has 14 amino acids. The V and J ends lost 5 bases and 3 bases, in that order; junction bases with no gene match: 5. Per the germline V gene, CDR1 is SGHAT and CDR2 is FQDESV (reference sequence).

By its share, this clonotype is medium-sized. This chain connects TRBV3-1 to TRBJ1-1, with TRBD1 matching over 10 bases. The CDR3 is 17 amino acids. Germline V gene sequence: CDR1 LGHDT, CDR2 YNNKEL (reference sequence). With V trimmed by 7 bases and J by 0 bases, 11 bases remained unmatched. CDR3 residues: CASTPGGQGILNTEAFF. CDR3 DNA sequence: TGTGCCAGCACTCCCGGGGGACAGGGGATTTTGAACACTGAAGCTTTCTTT.

As to this clonotype: A much larger clonotype is one base distant, so this may be a read error. Since no conserved phenylalanine or tryptophan closes the CDR3, a read error is the likely cause. The genes are TRBV9 and TRBJ1-3; the D is unclear. The CDR3 contains 18 residues. Trimming shortened V by 3 bases and J by 0 bases, and 19 bases separated the two germline ends. Germline CDR1 SGDLS, CDR2 YYNGEE. The CDR3 loop reads CASSANVGRLSSGNTIYL. CDR3 nucleotides: TGTGCCAGCAGCGCTAACGTGGGCCGATTGAGCTCTGGAAACACCATATATCTT.

In DNA, the CDR3 is TGCAGTGCTAGAGAGTTGGGGGCCGGGTCCTACGAGCAGTACTTC. This encodes CSARELGAGSYEQYF. This chain joins TRBV20-1 and TRBJ2-7; possible D gene TRBD1, 6 bases. V was clipped by 0 bases and J by 1 base, with 13 bases between them. This CDR3 spans 15 amino acids. Germline CDR1 reads DFQATT; CDR2 reads SNEGSKA (reference sequence).

This clonotype was observed at least ten times. The chain links TRBV28 to TRBJ1-1, with 10 bases lining up with TRBD1. This CDR3 has 15 amino acids. Germline-derived CDR1 and CDR2 are MDHEN and SYDVKM. Germline trimming cut 3 bases from V and 5 bases from J; bases unmatched to any gene: 6. The chain's CDR3 is CASSFGDRGGTEAFF. In nucleotides, the CDR3 is TGTGCCAGCAGTTTCGGGGACAGGGGTGGGACTGAAGCTTTCTTT.

Comments on this clonotype: The CDR3 carries no conserved terminal phenylalanine or tryptophan, so it likely arises from a read error. The chain is built from TRBV28 and TRBJ2-7; D uncertain. This CDR3 is 16 amino acids long. CDR1 and CDR2 from the germline V gene are MDHEN and SYDVKM. V lost 4 bases and J 2 bases, leaving 18 bases between the germline ends. The CDR3 DNA reads as TGTGCCAGCAGTTCTGTTGAACTTGGTCTCACCTACGAGCAGTACTAC. Amino acids: CASSSVELGLTYEQYY.

DNA of the CDR3: TGTGCCAGCAGCAGACAGCCTTCAGATACGCAGTATTTT. It translates to CASSRQPSDTQYF. The gene calls are TRBV11-2 and TRBJ2-3, with a tentative D call TRBD1 (5 bases). Trimming removed 5 bases from V and 4 bases from J, with 10 bases in between. The length of the CDR3 is 13 residues. The V gene's germline CDR1 is SGHAT and CDR2 FQNNGV. Full variable domain (remainder filled in from reference TRBV11-2 and TRBJ2-3): EAGVAQSPRYKIIEKRQSVAFWCNPISGHATLYWYQQILGQGPKLLIQFQNNGVVDDSQLPKDRFSAERLKGVDSTLKIQPAKLEDSAVYLCASSRQPSDTQYFGPGTRLTVL.

This clonotype was counted ten times or more. This chain connects TRBV27 to TRBJ2-7; either TRBD1 or TRBD2 may supply D (6 bases each). From germline, CDR1 is MNHEY and CDR2 SMNVEV (reference sequence). V dropped 5 bases and J dropped 4 bases, with 15 bases sitting between them. There are 14 residues in the CDR3. In nucleotides, the CDR3 is TGTGCCAGCAGTCCTACGTGGGGGGCATACGAGCAGTACTTC. Translation: CASSPTWGAYEQYF.

This chain uses TRBV10-3 with TRBJ2-2; TRBD2 is a possible D gene (5 bases). V was trimmed by 2 bases and J by 6 bases, leaving 16 bases between them. CDR1 is ENHRY, CDR2 SYGVKD, per germline. There are 16 residues in the CDR3. The CDR3 bases are TGTGCCATCAGTGAGGTTACTAGGACCCTACCCGGGGAGCTGTTTTTT. This translates into CAISEVTRTLPGELFF.

This clonotype was seen repeatedly, ten times or more. The chain couples TRBV7-2 to TRBJ2-6; D remains ambiguous. Germline assignment: CDR1 SGHTA and CDR2 FQGNSA. Trimming took off 2 bases at V and 0 bases at J, with 11 bases between the two ends. The CDR3 sequence is 17 residues long. The CDR3: CASSLRTESSGANVLTF. DNA of the CDR3: TGTGCCAGCAGCTTAAGAACAGAGAGCTCTGGGGCCAACGTCCTGACTTTC.

The sample holds many counts of this clonotype. The rearrangement uses TRBV19 and TRBJ2-7; the match to TRBD1 covers 10 bases. The CDR3 totals 15 residues. The J segment lost 3 bases and the V segment lost 4 bases, leaving 6 bases of the junction unmatched. CDR1 and CDR2 (germline): LNHDA, SQIVND (reference sequence). CDR3 sequence: CASSKGTGAIYEQYF. The CDR3 nucleotides read TGTGCCAGTAGTAAAGGGACAGGGGCTATCTACGAGCAGTACTTC.

The J gene is TRBJ2-2, the V gene TRBV25-1; 9 positions agree with TRBD2. This CDR3 has 17 residues. J lost 4 bases, V lost 6 bases, and 12 bases had no gene match. CDR1 and CDR2 from the germline V gene are MGHDK and SYGVNS. The CDR3 is CASRRSGTSYGTGELFF. The CDR3 DNA reads as TGTGCCAGCAGACGCTCCGGGACTAGCTACGGCACCGGGGAGCTGTTTTTT.

This clonotype was picked up many times. V and J are TRBV20-1 and TRBJ2-2, with a tentative D call TRBD1 (5 bases). Germline lookup yields CDR1 DFQATT and CDR2 SNEGSKA (reference sequence). Between the trimmed V and J ends, which lost 5 bases and 7 bases, there was a span of 17 bases. The CDR3 spans 14 residues. CDR3: CSARAIGAGGELFF. In DNA, the CDR3 is TGCAGTGCTCGTGCGATAGGGGCTGGCGGGGAGCTGTTTTTT.

This clonotype was counted many times. The chain links TRBV20-1 to TRBJ2-7; the D gene is possibly TRBD1 (5 bases). The V gene's germline CDR1 is DFQATT and CDR2 SNEGSKA (reference sequence). CDR3 size: 14 residues. V was cut by 5 bases and J by 2 bases, with 16 bases left in between. The CDR3 sequence is CSASLQTETYEQYF. DNA of the CDR3: TGCAGTGCTTCACTCCAGACAGAAACCTACGAGCAGTACTTC.

At least ten counts were recorded for this clonotype. J is TRBJ2-5 and V is TRBV2; 9 bases fit TRBD1. Trimming cost V 6 bases and J 5 bases; bases outside gene matches: 4. CDR1 is SNHLY, CDR2 FYNNEI, per germline. The CDR3 spans 13 residues. The CDR3 loop reads CASRTGGGETQYF. CDR3 sequence (DNA): TGTGCCAGCAGGACAGGGGGAGGGGAGACCCAGTACTTC.

The table lists this clonotype with a few counts. V and J are TRBV5-5 and TRBJ2-4; D may be TRBD2 (5 bases). Trimming cost V 2 bases and J 6 bases, with 18 bases left between them. The CDR3 spans 16 residues. Germline CDR1 SGHKS, CDR2 YYEKEE (reference sequence). This CDR3 reads CASSFGDRLRVNIQYF. The DNA for the CDR3 is TGTGCCAGCAGCTTTGGGGATAGGTTGAGGGTAAACATTCAGTACTTC. Complete variable domain (other parts from reference TRBV5-5 and TRBJ2-4): DAGVTQSPTHLIKTRGQQVTLRCSPISGHKSVSWYQQVLGQGPQFIFQYYEKEERGRGNFPDRFSARQFPNYSSELNVNALLLGDSALYLCASSFGDRLRVNIQYFGAGTRLSVL.

This clonotype was seen many times. The chain combines TRBV28 with TRBJ2-5; D possibly uses TRBD1 or TRBD2 (5 bases each). This CDR3 comprises 12 residues. V lost 6 bases, J lost 7 bases, and 12 bases lay in between. CDR1 MDHEN and CDR2 SYDVKM come from the germline V gene. DNA of the CDR3: TGTGCCAGCAGCTTACTGAGGGGGACCCAGTACTTC. It specifies CASSLLRGTQYF.

This clonotype came up many times. The chain's CDR3 is CSARSNPGGAGQPQHF. The CDR3 DNA reads as TGCAGTGCTAGATCTAACCCAGGGGGTGCCGGTCAGCCCCAGCATTTT. This chain joins TRBV20-1 and TRBJ1-5; 7 positions agree with TRBD1. The CDR3 totals 16 residues. J gave up 6 bases and V 2 bases, and 13 bases lay outside the gene matches. The V gene's germline CDR1 is DFQATT and CDR2 SNEGSKA (reference sequence).

At least ten counts were recorded for this clonotype. This rearrangement joins TRBV5-4 to TRBJ2-5, with D perhaps being TRBD1 or TRBD2 (5 bases each). The V end was cut by 2 bases, the J end by 3 bases, with 14 bases between. The CDR3 is 15 residues long. CDR1 SGHNT and CDR2 YYREEE come from the germline V gene (reference sequence). The DNA for the CDR3 is TGTGCCAGCAGCTTTGGGACGAGAACCGAAGAGACCCAGTACTTC. Protein product: CASSFGTRTEETQYF.

The genes are TRBV20-1 and TRBJ2-1; perhaps TRBD1 as D (7 bases). The CDR3 has 14 residues. Germline lookup yields CDR1 DFQATT and CDR2 SNEGSKA (reference sequence). The V and J ends lost 6 bases and 4 bases respectively, with 16 bases between them. In nucleotides, the CDR3 is TGCAGTGCCCGGGGGACAGTCTCATACAATGAGCAGTTCTTC. Translating gives CSARGTVSYNEQFF.

This clonotype was seen repeatedly, ten times or more. The rearrangement joins TRBV2 to TRBJ1-1; 7 bases map to TRBD1. Losses at the gene ends were 6 bases for V and 8 bases for J; bases not matched to a gene: 12. Germline assignment: CDR1 SNHLY and CDR2 FYNNEI. The CDR3 sequence is 14 residues long. CDR3 DNA sequence: TGTGCCAGCAGGGACAGGACAGGACCACTGGAAGCTTTCTTT. It codes for CASRDRTGPLEAFF.

The rearrangement uses TRBV28 and TRBJ2-5; 12 positions agree with TRBD2. Germline CDR1 reads MDHEN; CDR2 reads SYDVKM. The CDR3 covers 19 residues. The trim removed 1 base at V and 2 bases at J, leaving 11 bases unmatched. The CDR3 DNA reads as TGTGCCAGCAGTTTATATGGCGGTCCGGGACTAGCGGGTCAAGAGACCCAGTACTTC. It specifies CASSLYGGPGLAGQETQYF.

This clonotype was seen more than once but under ten times. This chain joins TRBV28 and TRBJ2-3; D possibly corresponds to TRBD1 (6 bases). Trimming took off 8 bases at V and 1 base at J, with 28 bases between the two ends. Germline CDR1 is MDHEN and CDR2 is SYDVKM. This CDR3 has 19 amino acids. The CDR3 reads CASDTSRAPFPGGTDTQYF. In DNA, the CDR3 is TGTGCCAGCGACACCTCCAGGGCCCCCTTCCCAGGGGGCACAGATACGCAGTATTTT.

This chain connects TRBV27 to TRBJ2-7, with D perhaps matching TRBD1 (6 bases). Per the germline V gene, CDR1 is MNHEY and CDR2 is SMNVEV (reference sequence). V was cut by 3 bases and J by 0 bases, with 9 bases left in between. The CDR3 sequence is 14 residues long. CDR3 protein: CASSFGTNSYEQYF. The CDR3 nucleotides are TGTGCCAGCAGTTTTGGGACAAACTCCTACGAGCAGTACTTC.

This clonotype was counted a few times. This chain connects TRBV5-1 to TRBJ1-4; D is unresolved. The CDR3 contains 16 residues. Trimming pared 4 bases from V and 0 bases from J, leaving 13 bases between. Germline V CDR1 and CDR2: SGHRS, YFSETQ. CDR3 sequence (DNA): TGCGCCAGCAGCCCGGTAGGGTCCGCAACTAATGAAAAACTGTTTTTT. Translation gives CASSPVGSATNEKLFF.

This clonotype has at least ten counts. This CDR3 fails to terminate in the conserved phenylalanine or tryptophan, so it likely reflects a read error. It is unclear where the CDR3 begins or ends on the DNA, so no DNA is shown, and the CDR3 is as TCRdb lists it. V gene TRBV2 combines with J gene TRBJ1-2; TRBD1 is the table's D call and was not checked against the DNA. The CDR3 sequence runs 9 residues, both termini included. Germline CDR1 is SNHLY and CDR2 is FYNNEI. The CDR3 region is CASSDNPPS.

Ten or more counts support this clonotype. V gene TRBV7-2 combines with J gene TRBJ1-5; D is uncertain. The CDR3 sequence is 12 residues long. Per the germline V gene, CDR1 is SGHTA and CDR2 is FQGNSA. V gave up 8 bases and J gave up 7 bases, with 12 bases separating them. The CDR3 spells CASQEVGQPQHF. CDR3 DNA: TGTGCCAGCCAAGAAGTTGGACAGCCCCAGCATTTT.

This clonotype was recorded a few times. The rearrangement joins TRBV28 to TRBJ2-3; D is possibly TRBD1 or TRBD2 (6 bases each). Germline V gene data show CDR1 as MDHEN and CDR2 as SYDVKM. The CDR3 loop spans 14 amino acids. Trimming left V 4 bases short and J 8 bases short, with 16 bases between. CDR3 in amino acids: CASSSHSGGGTQYF. The CDR3 DNA follows: TGTGCCAGCAGTTCTCATAGCGGAGGGGGTACGCAGTATTTT. The full variable domain, with the rest looked up from reference TRBV28 and TRBJ2-3, is DVKVTQSSRYLVKRTGEKVFLECVQDMDHENMFWYRQDPGLGLRLIYFSYDVKMKEKGDIPEGYSVSREKKERFSLILESASTNQTSMYLCASSSHSGGGTQYFGPGTRLTVL.

This clonotype was counted at least ten times. V usage is TRBV7-2 and J usage is TRBJ2-7, with unresolved D. The germline CDR1 and CDR2 sequences are SGHTA and FQGNSA. There are 13 residues in the CDR3. V lost 3 bases, J lost 6 bases, and 12 bases lay in between. CDR3 sequence: CASSFDPGLEQYF. CDR3 nucleotides: TGTGCCAGCAGCTTTGATCCTGGTCTCGAGCAGTACTTC. The full variable domain, rest sourced from reference TRBV7-2 and TRBJ2-7, is GAGVSQSPSNKVTEKGKDVELRCDPISGHTALYWYRQSLGQGLEFLIYFQGNSAPDKSGLPSDRFSAERTGGSVSTLTIQRTQQEDSAVYLCASSFDPGLEQYFGPGTRLTVT.

This clonotype has a count of ten or more. The CDR3 sequence: CASRGMRRRNTEAFF. The CDR3 DNA sequence: TGTGCCAGCAGGGGCATGCGGCGGAGGAACACTGAAGCTTTCTTT. The chain combines TRBV2 with TRBJ1-1; D is ambiguous. This CDR3 spans 15 amino acids. The ends were cut back, 6 bases at V and 1 base at J, with 15 bases in the middle. Germline values: CDR1 SNHLY, CDR2 FYNNEI.

This chain joins TRBV19 and TRBJ2-7; D is uncertain. The length of the CDR3 is 15 residues. Germline V gene data show CDR1 as LNHDA and CDR2 as SQIVND (reference sequence). V lost 6 bases and J lost 5, with 20 bases in between. Here the CDR3 DNA reads TGTGCCAGTAGCAAAACCGCCTTCAGTAAGGACGAGCAGTACTTC. Protein product: CASSKTAFSKDEQYF.